The 22 T cell receptor beta chains in this list originate from one sample, sequenced in a study of blood T cell repertoires in COVID-19. Using immunoSEQ multiplex PCR, the repertoire was profiled, and TCRdb retains in-frame clones only, with some absent. The sample lists around 400,000 clones, around 87% occurring once. Sequencing was performed on peripheral blood. The receptor set was obtained from a woman in her fifties or sixties with COVID-19, enrolled during active disease.

This sequence joins TRBV2 and TRBJ1-2, with 7 bases fitting TRBD1. With V trimmed by 6 bases and J by 2 bases, 3 bases remained unmatched. Germline V gene lookup returns CDR1 SNHLY and CDR2 FYNNEI. The CDR3 sequence is 13 residues long. The CDR3 spells CASRPQGNYGYTF. CDR3 nucleotides: TGTGCCAGCAGGCCACAGGGGAACTATGGCTACACCTTC.

V and J are TRBV29-1 and TRBJ1-2; tentative D call: TRBD1 (6 bases). This CDR3 is built from 14 residues. Trimming pared 7 bases from V and 6 bases from J, leaving 21 bases between. Germline assignment: CDR1 SQVTM and CDR2 ANQGSEA. CDR3 sequence: CSATRTANRNGYTF. As DNA, the CDR3 is TGCAGCGCCACCAGGACAGCAAATAGGAATGGCTACACCTTC.

This chain connects TRBV19 to TRBJ2-2, with 10 positions matching TRBD2. Per the germline V gene, CDR1 is LNHDA and CDR2 is SQIVND (reference sequence). V was pared by 3 bases and J by 4 bases, with 8 bases of the junction left unmatched. This CDR3 region has 17 residues. CDR3 coding DNA: TGTGCCAGTAGTATTAGTAGCGGGGGGCCGGCCACCGGGGAGCTGTTTTTT. Protein product: CASSISSGGPATGELFF.

With respect to this clone: A junction boundary mismatches the germline segment, possibly from a read error. The chain couples TRBV7-8 to TRBJ2-7, with 10 bases identical to TRBD1. Germline loops: CDR1 SGHVS, CDR2 FQNEAQ. CDR3 length: 16 residues. The CDR3 here is CVSSSVRQGAGAEQYF. CDR3 in DNA: TGTGTCAGCAGCTCCGTAAGACAGGGGGCGGGCGCCGAGCAGTACTTC.

The CDR3 region has the DNA TGTGCCAGTAGTATCGCGATGGACAAACTCTCTGGAAACACCATATATTTT. Encoded protein: CASSIAMDKLSGNTIYF. The chain combines TRBV19 with TRBJ1-3, with D tentatively TRBD1 (5 bases). Germline-derived CDR1 and CDR2 are LNHDA and SQIVND (reference sequence). The CDR3 loop spans 17 amino acids. The germline V and J ends were trimmed by 3 bases and 0 bases, with 15 bases remaining between them.

In this sample, this clone turned up once. As DNA, the CDR3 is TGTGCCAGCAGGTCGACAGGGAACACTGAAGCTTTCTTT. This encodes CASRSTGNTEAFF. The V gene is TRBV27, the J gene TRBJ1-1, with D possibly matching TRBD1 (6 bases). Trimming left V 6 bases short and J 1 base short, with 9 bases between. The CDR3 consists of 13 residues. Per germline, CDR1 MNHEY and CDR2 SMNVEV (reference sequence).

The CDR3 DNA is TGTGCCAGCAGCTCTGGCCACCTTTACGAGCAGTACTTC. This encodes CASSSGHLYEQYF. V and J are TRBV7-2 and TRBJ2-7; D unclear. Trimming stripped 4 bases from V and 4 bases from J, with 11 bases between. Germline V gives CDR1 SGHTA, CDR2 FQGNSA. This CDR3 is built from 13 residues. Combining the CDR3 with reference TRBV7-2 and TRBJ2-7 gives the whole variable domain GAGVSQSPSNKVTEKGKDVELRCDPISGHTALYWYRQSLGQGLEFLIYFQGNSAPDKSGLPSDRFSAERTGGSVSTLTIQRTQQEDSAVYLCASSSGHLYEQYFGPGTRLTVT.

This clone appeared a single time. CDR3 nucleotide sequence: TGTGCCAGCTCTCCTTTCAGGTTTACGCAGTATTTT. Amino acids: CASSPFRFTQYF. The rearrangement uses TRBV18 and TRBJ2-3, with unresolved D. The V end lost 6 bases, the J end lost 8 bases, and 12 bases lay between the germline ends. The CDR3 spans 12 residues. CDR1 is KGHSH, CDR2 LQKENI, per germline.

The gene calls are TRBV5-1 and TRBJ2-2; 10 bases match TRBD1. This CDR3 spans 15 amino acids. Trimming cost V 4 bases and J 4 bases; bases outside gene matches: 4. CDR1 and CDR2 (germline): SGHRS, YFSETQ. The CDR3 protein is CASSLRTGGTGELFF. The CDR3 DNA follows: TGCGCCAGCAGCCTTAGGACAGGGGGCACCGGGGAGCTGTTTTTT.

The chain links TRBV10-3 to TRBJ1-5; tentative D call: TRBD1 (6 bases). Germline V gene sequence: CDR1 ENHRY, CDR2 SYGVKD. Trimming took off 5 bases at V and 4 bases at J, with 9 bases between the two ends. The CDR3 sequence is 13 residues long. The CDR3 loop is CAISNRDNQPQHF. In DNA, the CDR3 is TGTGCCATCAGTAACAGGGATAATCAGCCCCAGCATTTT.

The rearrangement joins TRBV19 to TRBJ2-7; 9 positions agree with TRBD1. The germline CDR1 and CDR2 sequences are LNHDA and SQIVND (reference sequence). J was trimmed by 2 bases and V by 6 bases; bases with no gene match: 8. The length of the CDR3 is 15 residues. The CDR3 is CASSPGTGRTYEQYF. The CDR3 DNA is TGTGCCAGTAGCCCCGGGACAGGGAGAACCTACGAGCAGTACTTC.

The chain combines TRBV19 with TRBJ1-1; TRBD1 aligns across 8 bases. CDR1 LNHDA and CDR2 SQIVND come from the germline V gene (reference sequence). Trimming removed 7 bases from V and 6 bases from J; junction bases left unmatched: 13. This CDR3 comprises 15 residues. The CDR3 is CASTTWGQGASEAFF. The DNA for the CDR3 is TGTGCCAGTACCACGTGGGGGCAGGGGGCTTCTGAAGCTTTCTTT.

The rearrangement joins TRBV4-1 to TRBJ1-1, with 10 bases that match TRBD1. Trimming cost V 5 bases and J 0 bases; bases outside gene matches: 6. CDR1 MGHRA and CDR2 YSYEKL come from the germline V gene. CDR3 length equals 16 residues. CDR3: CASSRGQGGVNTEAFF. The DNA for the CDR3 is TGCGCCAGCAGCAGAGGACAGGGGGGAGTGAACACTGAAGCTTTCTTT.

The chain employs TRBV9 and TRBJ2-1; 7 bases are shared with TRBD2. The CDR3 has 14 amino acids. V shed 3 bases, J shed 4 bases, and the junction held 4 bases outside the gene matches. Germline loops: CDR1 SGDLS, CDR2 YYNGEE. The chain's CDR3 is CASSALAEYNEQFF. CDR3 DNA sequence: TGTGCCAGCAGCGCGCTAGCGGAGTACAATGAGCAGTTCTTC. Using reference TRBV9 and TRBJ2-1 for the parts outside the CDR3, the full variable domain is DSGVTQTPKHLITATGQRVTLRCSPRSGDLSVYWYQQSLDQGLQFLIQYYNGEERAKGNILERFSAQQFPDLHSELNLSSLELGDSALYFCASSALAEYNEQFFGPGTRLTVL.

The V gene is TRBV19, the J gene TRBJ1-2; D gene ambiguous. Germline lookup yields CDR1 LNHDA and CDR2 SQIVND (reference sequence). CDR3 length equals 15 residues. With 5 bases removed from V and 5 bases from J, the gap between germline ends came to 18 bases. The CDR3 nucleotides read TGTGCCAGTAGTGAGGCCCCCGGTCTTTTATATGGCTACACCTTC. Translating gives CASSEAPGLLYGYTF. Variable domain in full (rest from reference TRBV19 and TRBJ1-2): DGGITQSPKYLFRKEGQNVTLSCEQNLNHDAMYWYRQDPGQGLRLIYYSQIVNDFQKGDIAEGYSVSREKKESFPLTVTSAQKNPTAFYLCASSEAPGLLYGYTFGSGTRLTVV.

J is TRBJ1-2 and V is TRBV3-1 (or the pseudogene TRBV3-2), with a weak D call TRBD1 (6 bases). The V gene's germline CDR1 is LGHDT and CDR2 YNNKEL (reference sequence). The CDR3 has 14 amino acids. The germline V and J ends were trimmed by 4 bases and 13 bases, with 22 bases remaining between them. The CDR3 here is CASSLRGAREGGTF. CDR3 sequence (DNA): TGTGCCAGCAGCCTACGGGGGGCCAGGGAAGGTGGCACCTTC.

The DNA for the CDR3 is TGTGCCAGTAGCTATCGGGCGGGGGCGAATCGGGATGGCTACACCTTC. Translation gives CASSYRAGANRDGYTF. This chain uses TRBV19 with TRBJ1-2; D is perhaps TRBD1 (6 bases). The CDR3 runs 16 residues. From germline, CDR1 is LNHDA and CDR2 SQIVND (reference sequence). The germline V and J ends were trimmed by 6 bases and 6 bases, with 23 bases remaining between them. The variable domain in full, with the rest retrieved from reference TRBV19 and TRBJ1-2, is DGGITQSPKYLFRKEGQNVTLSCEQNLNHDAMYWYRQDPGQGLRLIYYSQIVNDFQKGDIAEGYSVSREKKESFPLTVTSAQKNPTAFYLCASSYRAGANRDGYTFGSGTRLTVV.

V usage is TRBV3-1 (or the pseudogene TRBV3-2) and J usage is TRBJ2-3, with 7 bases fitting TRBD1. This CDR3 region has 13 residues. Germline trimming cut 9 bases from V and 4 bases from J; bases unmatched to any gene: 7. Germline V CDR1 and CDR2: LGHDT, YNNKEL (reference sequence). The CDR3 bases are TGTGCCAGTCGACTCCAGGGGGCAGATACGCAGTATTTT. It is translated as CASRLQGADTQYF.

The sample holds one count of this clone. This chain joins TRBV5-4 and TRBJ2-3; no clear D gene. Germline CDR1 SGHNT, CDR2 YYREEE (reference sequence). The CDR3 runs 15 residues. V was pared by 0 bases and J by 2 bases, with 10 bases between. The CDR3 coding sequence is TGTGCCAGCAGCTTGGATTCGCGGTTCACAGATACGCAGTATTTT. As protein: CASSLDSRFTDTQYF.

The rearrangement uses TRBV7-8 and TRBJ1-2, with D perhaps matching TRBD1 (6 bases). The CDR3 has 14 residues. Germline values: CDR1 SGHVS, CDR2 FQNEAQ. V lost 1 base and J lost 8, with 14 bases in between. CDR3 sequence: CASSLGNRAGGYTF. CDR3 coding DNA: TGTGCCAGCAGCTTAGGAAACAGGGCGGGCGGCTACACCTTC.

The chain links TRBV18 to TRBJ2-7; 8 positions match TRBD1. Germline trimming cut 3 bases from V and 5 bases from J; bases unmatched to any gene: 3. CDR3 length equals 13 residues. CDR1 is KGHSH, CDR2 LQKENI, per germline. The DNA for the CDR3 is TGTGCCAGCTCACCCAGGGGGCGAAACGAGCAGTACTTC. This translates into CASSPRGRNEQYF. The full variable domain, its missing parts supplied by reference TRBV18 and TRBJ2-7, is NAGVMQNPRHLVRRRGQEARLRCSPMKGHSHVYWYRQLPEEGLKFMVYLQKENIIDESGMPKERFSAEFPKEGPSILRIQQVVRGDSAAYFCASSPRGRNEQYFGPGTRLTVT.

The CDR3 coding sequence is TGTGCCATCAAACCCGGACAGGGCCACTATGGCTACACCTTC. This sequence encodes CAIKPGQGHYGYTF. This rearrangement joins TRBV10-3 to TRBJ1-2; 8 bases map to TRBD1. Germline lookup yields CDR1 ENHRY and CDR2 SYGVKD. The V gene end was trimmed by 7 bases and the J gene end by 3 bases; junction bases not matched to a gene: 7. The CDR3 is 14 residues long.